This T cell receptor beta chain comes out of a study of cytomegalovirus exposure and HLA in healthy donors (dated by TCRdb to between 2016 and 2019). Describing the broader study: An earlier analysis of around 600 of the donors reported more than 250 Gb of sequence data and 100 million to 130 million unique TCR beta sequences from some 180 million T cells. Besides the first cohort of under 700 subjects, a separate validation cohort made up of 120 different subjects was used. Roughly 300 gigabases of sequencing data and roughly 81 million unique TCR sequences made up an early release that covered some 640 HLA-typed donors. Class I and class II HLA loci were covered by the typing at four-digit resolution. The T cell repertoires of about 700 subjects were profiled by immunosequencing and related to cytomegalovirus serostatus. Among the roughly 370 genotyped donors, 75% to 90% belonged to the genetic ancestry cluster associated with self-reported Caucasian donors. Donor age, sex, ethnicity and CMV serostatus were compiled together with the repertoire data. Across some 400 genotyped donors of the cohort, an average of approximately 240,000 unique TCR beta nucleotide sequences per donor were sequenced, and 15% to 20% of those sequences were non-productive. In an earlier analysis of several hundred of the donors, high-throughput TCR beta sequencing was used to judge whether each TCR beta V gene segment behaved as functional or pseudogenic. Rather than using new phenotypic data, the later analysis identified candidate immune exposures from TCR beta sequences and from how often those sequences occurred across donors. Typing coverage varied by locus: 629-630 donors for A, B, C, DRB1 and DQB1; about 520 for DQA1; approximately 570 for DPA1; approximately 450 for DPB1. All discovery cohort repertoires had been generated on a single sequencing platform. A later analysis re-examined previously published TCR beta repertoires from 500 to 700 donors and added high-resolution HLA genotyping to investigate patterns of TCR occurrence. The aim of the study was to test whether cataloging public T cell receptors could identify signatures of past pathogen exposure. Several DR-DQ haplotypes were treated as single units for association and clustering because of strong linkage in the cohort. In a later genetic analysis, genome-wide SNP genotypes for about 55% of the roughly 700 donors were used, and that subset was treated as a discovery cohort. To predict cytomegalovirus infection status, the study brought together high-throughput TCR immunosequencing, statistical association of individual TCRs with disease status, and machine learning. Broad study findings and their caveats: When HLA alleles, especially DR and DQ, strongly co-occurred, TCR associations were difficult to assign to individual alleles. In both the original and validation cohorts, the classifier was reported to diagnose cytomegalovirus status with high specificity and sensitivity. The sequencing pipeline was judged likely to have produced a cluster of highly shared sequence variants as a technical artifact. In a later analysis, TCR association rates were found to vary across HLA loci, with the most associated TCRs seen for DRB1 alleles and the fewest for HLA-C alleles. A further reported finding was that TCR beta sequences accurately predicted the HLA-A and HLA-B alleles for most subjects in the first cohort. According to a later genetic analysis, donors in an Asian-associated ancestry cluster had fewer N-insertions in productive TCRs than the approximately 650-donor mean. A later analysis found that most CMV-associated TCR beta chains appeared HLA-restricted, with HLA associations seemingly driven largely by CMV exposure. Because counts were too low, 15 to 20 rarely observed V segments, including chromosome 9 orphons, were left out of the earlier analysis of some 640 of the donors. Because some donors lacked HLA typing at each locus, the association tests relied only on the typed subset. A later analysis found that HLA-associated TCR beta chains were more clonally expanded and had lower generation probabilities than equally common non-associated chains. For the cohort, immune exposure information was limited to CMV serostatus. A total of fewer than 200 TCR beta chains were listed by the study as associated with cytomegalovirus. In a later analysis, 15,000 to 20,000 TCR beta sequences were associated with specific HLA alleles at a false discovery rate of 0.05. Correlated functional status among segregating V segments might reflect linkage disequilibrium, but an unknown experimental factor could not be ruled out. A later analysis reported that several top co-occurrence clusters appeared linked to parvovirus B19, influenza, CMV and Epstein-Barr virus. A few of the identified cytomegalovirus-associated TCR beta chains were confirmed in vitro to be specific for cytomegalovirus antigens. Most TCR sequences were seen in very few donors, while some public TCRs were found in many individuals. V-gene and J-gene trimming of TCR beta chains was associated with a missense DCLRE1C variant in a later genetic analysis, and the association was replicated in an independent cohort. An earlier analysis of approximately 540 of the donors showed that most TCR beta V segments appeared in productive rearrangements either about 87% or about 30% of the time, which broadly matched IMGT annotations. According to the authors, the approach could potentially be generalized to other disease states and immunological phenotypes. Some IMGT-functional V segments, including TRBV6-2 and TRBV6-3, could not be told apart with the 87-base-pair reads, so those segments were excluded. Only TCR beta chains were sequenced in this cohort, and the absence of alpha or paired-chain data limited detectable features. The presence/absence analyses assumed that sequencing depth was roughly uniform across donors, and that assumption may not be true.

The library was obtained by the immunoSEQ multiplex PCR assay. A mixture of 60 forward primers for TCR Vbeta segments and 13 reverse primers for TCR Jbeta segments was used in the multiplex PCR. The CDR3 region of rearranged TCR beta genes was amplified from genomic DNA with a multiplex PCR assay. The amplified TCR beta libraries were sequenced on the Illumina HiSeq System as 87-base-pair reads. Per the source publication's procedure: In a later analysis, about 80 million unique TCR beta chains were counted across the roughly 670 repertoires, and approximately 11 million of these chains were shared by at least two donors. A nearest-neighbor algorithm error-corrected the raw reads and collapsed the reads into unique sequences, merging closely related sequences to remove PCR and sequencing errors. Alignment of CDR3 sequences to IMGT reference sequences was used to assign V, D and J gene segments. Each retained sequence needed at least a six-nucleotide match to both a V gene segment and a J gene segment. A rearrangement counted as productive if the CDR3 had no stop codons and remained in frame with V and J, and every other rearrangement counted as non-productive. CDR3 was defined according to IMGT convention as the region running from the second conserved V-encoded cysteine to the conserved J-encoded phenylalanine. The earlier analysis of about 610 of the donors excluded any sequence lacking an unambiguous match to a single V gene segment. An earlier analysis of 450 to 650 of the donors called V segments functional above 56.7% productive rearrangements and segregating when the between-donor standard deviation exceeded 5%. A statistical classification framework was built for diagnosing cytomegalovirus status from the catalog of TCR beta chain sequences. A later analysis assigned V and J genes by comparing TCR nucleotide sequences with IMGT/GENE-DB human TR gene sequences. The TCRdist pipeline was used in a later analysis to assign CDR3 sequences and most-parsimonious VDJ recombination scenarios. In a later analysis, every TCR beta chain was defined by the combination of its CDR3 amino acid sequence and its V-gene family, and reads without a unique V-gene family were dropped. To address suspected cross-contamination and a sequencing artifact, a later analysis removed a few hundred highly shared, low-generation-probability nucleotide sequences. In a later analysis, a clonal expansion index for each public chain was calculated from normalized within-repertoire ranks of inferred template counts. In a later analysis, generation probabilities were computed using a VDJ recombination model fitted to out-of-frame rearrangements, and the results were checked against IGoR. In a later analysis, TCR-TCR, TCR-HLA and TCR-CMV co-occurrence was scored with hypergeometric tests, and a repertoire-size bias correction was applied to TCR pairs. False discovery rates were estimated in a later analysis by permuting HLA or CMV assignments 20 times. In a later analysis, co-occurring TCRs were grouped with DBSCAN, and TCRdist sequence similarity was added when clustering was performed within HLA-allele-positive subsets. Co-occurrence clustering excluded repertoires with fewer than 30,000 or more than 120,000 public chains, plus five with anomalous nucleotide sharing. Drawn from immuneACCESS, this table holds only the in-frame rearrangements with V and J called that TCRdb kept. Clones are partly lost; checked studies trace under half to an unresolved V gene and leave the rest unexplained. V and J calls and clone size are copied from that table; D and trimming were computed from the DNA. This sample comprises fewer than 250,000 clones, 80% of them detected only once. 0.9% to 1.2% of the sample goes to the ten largest clones.

The CDR3, cysteine through phenylalanine, is 17 amino acids long. Only CDR3 DNA is held: 51 bases, read in frame from base 1. Trimming takes 5 bases off V and 4 bases off J; junction bases not matched to a gene: 11. The germline V gene (reference sequence) supplies CDR1 GTSNPN and CDR2 SVGIG. A remark on this clone: Its antigen remains undetermined. No qualities accompany the bases; no much larger clone lies one base away.

The cohort was made up of 500 to 800 healthy bone marrow donors. All cohort members were sampled while nominally healthy, although unrecorded immune exposures were likely present. The donor tested CMV seronegative, placing the donor among the 350 or so seronegative members of the cohort. Every donor gave a peripheral blood sample, and the peripheral blood mononuclear cells from that sample were used for TCR beta sequencing. The Qiagen DNeasy Blood Extraction Kit was used to extract genomic DNA from the blood cell samples. Sequencing was done on a sample of PBMCs. The chain is assembled from TRBV30 and TRBJ2-3, and TRBD2 aligns with 14 junction nucleotides. The source of this sequence is a woman aged 40 to 50 in good health and CMV-seronegative. The CDR3 protein is CAWGLAGGQGRADTQYF. DNA sequence: TGTGCCTGGGGACTAGCGGGAGGCCAGGGCAGGGCAGATACGCAGTATTTT.